The present TCR beta chain was sequenced within a study of cytotoxic CD8 clonotypes in ibrutinib-treated CLL. Study-wide context: Average yields of approximately 260,000 productive templates and 94,082 productive rearrangements characterized the samples.

Regarding this clone: Its antigen is not identified.

Germline loops: CDR1 MNHNS, CDR2 SASEGT. The V and J ends lost 5 bases and 2 bases respectively, with 16 bases between them. The CDR3 covers 15 residues. Method: immunoSEQ multiplex PCR; TCRdb's copy keeps in-frame clones and lacks some. The top ten hold 32% of the sample, which has some 98,000 clones, almost 80% seen once. Study-wide results and caveats: Contraction or stability on treatment was seen for public clonotypes, which were uncommon. Clonality went higher at ibrutinib response and then dropped back toward baseline at progression. Sustained-remission and progressing patients' sampling times differed.

The rearrangement links TRBV6-1 to TRBJ2-7, with D possibly TRBD1 on 6 matching bases. The TCR was taken from a human donor with chronic lymphocytic leukemia. This sample comprised PBMCs, obtained after 12 months of ibrutinib treatment. The CDR3 is CASSRQTGEAYEQYF. CDR3 in DNA: TGTGCCAGCAGTCGCCAGACAGGCGAAGCCTACGAGCAGTACTTC.